This entry concerns a single TCR beta chain. This record comes from a study of T cell responses to AZD1222 COVID-19 vaccine. Using immunoSEQ multiplex PCR, the repertoire was profiled, and TCRdb retains in-frame clones only, with some absent. The repertoire includes about 120,000 clones, approximately 91% of them detected once, and over 3.5% sits in the top ten. The input for sequencing was peripheral blood, taken on day 0 of AZD1222 vaccination. The origin of this receptor is an adult in good health.

In DNA form, the CDR3 reads TGTGCCAGCAGCTTATCTGGGGGATTCGTAGATACGCAGTATTTT. This encodes CASSLSGGFVDTQYF. This chain connects TRBV7-6 to TRBJ2-3, with D perhaps TRBD1 or TRBD2 (5 bases each). Germline assignment: CDR1 SGHVS and CDR2 FNYEAQ. The ends were cut back, 2 bases at V and 5 bases at J, with 14 bases in the middle. CDR3 size: 15 residues.